The clone carrying this T cell receptor (beta chain) turned up a few times. These data come from a study of blood T cell repertoires in COVID-19. Background on the study: Material from acute and convalescent COVID-19 was sourced from the United States, Italy and Spain. PBMCs, B-cell-depleted T cells, or T cells provided the cDNA or gDNA that made up the material.

Germline V CDR1 and CDR2: LGHNA, YSLEER. The CDR3 spans 13 residues. Trimming took 4 bases from V and 7 from J, leaving 13 bases between them. As originally analysed: From reference gene primer amplification, estimates of nucleated cell counts were derived. Sequencing used immunoSEQ multiplex PCR; TCRdb keeps in-frame clones, though not all of them. D and trimming were read from the DNA, whereas the V and J calls and clone size are those reported in that table. Of over 100,000 clones in the sample, roughly four fifths were seen once. The chain links TRBV4-3 to TRBJ1-1, with D possibly matching TRBD1 (6 bases). The specimen sequenced was peripheral blood. The sequence came from a woman between 65 and 79 years old with acute or convalescent COVID-19. DNA for the CDR3: TGCGCCAGCAGCCTAGGGGGTGGAGGTGAAGCTTTCTTT. As protein: CASSLGGGGEAFF.